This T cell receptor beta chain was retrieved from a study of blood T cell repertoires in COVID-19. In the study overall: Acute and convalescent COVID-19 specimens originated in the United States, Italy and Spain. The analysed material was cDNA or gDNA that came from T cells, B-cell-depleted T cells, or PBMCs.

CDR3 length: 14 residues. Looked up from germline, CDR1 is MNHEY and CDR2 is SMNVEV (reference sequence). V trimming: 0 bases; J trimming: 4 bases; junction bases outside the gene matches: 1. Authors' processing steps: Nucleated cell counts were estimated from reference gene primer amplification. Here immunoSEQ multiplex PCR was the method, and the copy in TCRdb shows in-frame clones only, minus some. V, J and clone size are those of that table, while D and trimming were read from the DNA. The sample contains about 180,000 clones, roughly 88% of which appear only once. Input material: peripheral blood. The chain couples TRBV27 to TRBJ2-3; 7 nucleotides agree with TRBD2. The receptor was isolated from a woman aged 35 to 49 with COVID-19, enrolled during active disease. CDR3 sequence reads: CASSLSGGADTQYF. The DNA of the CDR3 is TGTGCCAGCAGTTTATCGGGGGGGGCAGATACGCAGTATTTT.